The present entry profiles one T cell receptor (beta chain) with its context. Its target is not known. Other DNA sequences within the sample encode an identical CDR3. These data originate in a study of beta chain features in type 1 diabetes. Study observations and caveats: Shorter TCRB CDR3s, moderately but significantly so, were found in Type 1 diabetes patients in all four CD4+ subsets. A definitive answer on HLA type influencing TCRB rearrangement was not reached here. Shorter templates may be favored by PCR, equally so in patients and controls.

V was pared by 0 bases and J by 3 bases, with 10 bases between. Germline CDR1 is SGDLS and CDR2 is YYNGEE. CDR3 size: 15 residues. Reverse transcribing all isolated RNA meant expressed TCRB transcripts were sequenced. Clones were sequenced by immunoSEQ multiplex PCR, and TCRdb holds only the in-frame ones, with some missing. This sample yields about 650,000 clones, of which under 15% are seen a single time; around 0.12% belongs to the top ten. The rearrangement links TRBV9 to TRBJ2-1; tentative D call: TRBD2 (7 bases). Sequencing was done on a sample of naive CD4+ T cells from blood. The receptor's source is a man aged 25-45 years with type 1 diabetes. This chain's CDR3 is CASSVGGGGYNEQFF. For the CDR3, the DNA is TGTGCCAGCAGCGTAGGCGGGGGCGGCTACAATGAGCAGTTCTTC. The entire variable domain, with the rest obtained from reference TRBV9 and TRBJ2-1, is as follows: DSGVTQTPKHLITATGQRVTLRCSPRSGDLSVYWYQQSLDQGLQFLIQYYNGEERAKGNILERFSAQQFPDLHSELNLSSLELGDSALYFCASSVGGGGYNEQFFGPGTRLTVL.